One and the same sample provided the 20 T cell receptor beta chains below, sequenced in a study of CD8 T cells in ankylosing spondylitis. TCRdb analysed the 5' RACE reads with MiXCR anew, one entry per CDR3 protein. Of roughly 280,000 distinct CDR3 sequences in the sample, approximately 20% were seen once. Sequencing was carried out using blood, either unsorted or a sorted T cell fraction (not recorded which). The origin of the receptors is a male donor with ankylosing spondylitis or in good health (not recorded which).

In its sample, this clonotype was seen many times. The CDR3 sequence: CASGRTGGRTDTQYF. In DNA form, the CDR3 reads TGTGCCAGCGGTCGAACGGGGGGGAGGACAGATACGCAGTATTTT. This chain connects TRBV27 to TRBJ2-3; 8 nucleotides match TRBD2. Germline V CDR1 and CDR2: MNHEY, SMNVEV (reference sequence). CDR3 length: 15 amino acids. J lost 3 bases, V lost 8 bases, and 10 bases had no gene match.

This chain joins TRBV7-6 and TRBJ1-4, with no clear D. V lost 4 bases to trimming and J lost 6 bases, with 6 bases between them. This CDR3 is 12 amino acids long. Germline V gives CDR1 SGHVS, CDR2 FNYEAQ. CDR3 in amino acids: CASSYQDEKLFF. The CDR3 DNA sequence: TGTGCCAGCAGCTACCAGGATGAAAAACTGTTTTTT.

This clonotype was found once. V usage is TRBV28 and J usage is TRBJ1-2; D unresolved. The V end was cut by 7 bases, the J end by 7 bases, with 19 bases between. The germline V gene has CDR1 MDHEN and CDR2 SYDVKM. The CDR3 is made up of 14 amino acids. The CDR3 bases are TGTGCCAGCAATCCGGGCGGCCCAGTTTCTGGCTACACCTTC. The encoded protein is CASNPGGPVSGYTF.

The table lists this clonotype with a few counts. The V call is TRBV10-3, the J call TRBJ2-7, with TRBD2 identical over 12 bases. This CDR3 spans 16 amino acids. Germline CDR1 is ENHRY and CDR2 is SYGVKD. J was trimmed by 1 base and V by 0 bases; bases with no gene match: 1. In nucleotides, the CDR3 is TGTGCCATCAGTGAGTCGACTAGCGGGGGATCCTACGAGCAGTACGTC. Translation: CAISESTSGGSYEQYV.

The V call is TRBV5-6, the J call TRBJ2-7; 8 nucleotides align to TRBD2. Looked up from germline, CDR1 is SGHDT and CDR2 is YYEEEE. This CDR3 has 15 amino acids. Unmatched junction bases numbered 5, after V lost 1 base and J lost 2 bases. The CDR3 DNA is TGTGCCAGCAGCTTGAGGGGACTAGTGCCCTACGAGCAGTACGTC. Protein sequence: CASSLRGLVPYEQYV.

This clonotype was recorded at least ten times. The V call is TRBV20-1, the J call TRBJ1-5; TRBD1 matches at 9 bases. The CDR3 is 13 residues long. In germline, CDR1 is DFQATT, CDR2 SNEGSKA (reference sequence). The junction had 4 bases not matched to a gene; V was cut back by 5 bases and J by 5 bases. CDR3 protein: CSAGGQGHQPQHF. CDR3 in DNA: TGCAGTGCTGGGGGACAGGGTCATCAGCCCCAGCATTTT.

V is TRBV12-3 or TRBV12-4 and J is TRBJ1-2, with D unresolved. V was trimmed by 8 bases and J by 6 bases, leaving 10 bases between them. CDR3 length: 11 residues. CDR3 sequence (DNA): TGTGCCAGCGGTAATACGGATGGCTACACCTTC. As protein: CASGNTDGYTF.

This clonotype was counted between two and nine times. The junction differs from germline at one of its ends, possibly a read error. The CDR3 sequence: CVSSIGQGVKETQYF. The CDR3 nucleotides are TGTGTCAGCAGCATCGGACAGGGTGTTAAAGAGACCCAGTACTTC. The chain joins TRBV6-1 to TRBJ2-5; 8 bases are shared with TRBD1. The CDR3 loop spans 15 amino acids. CDR1 and CDR2 (germline): MNHNS, SASEGT.

The chain couples TRBV29-1 to TRBJ2-7; D unclear. Germline values: CDR1 SQVTM, CDR2 ANQGSEA. This CDR3 spans 15 amino acids. V lost 8 bases and J 2 bases, leaving 22 bases between the germline ends. In DNA form, the CDR3 reads TGCAGCCATCCCAGTCCGTGGGGTATCCCCTACGAGCAGTACGTC. Protein: CSHPSPWGIPYEQYV.

This clonotype was found many times. The chain recombines TRBV10-3 with TRBJ2-7; TRBD2 matches at 9 bases. J lost 2 bases, V lost 7 bases, and 6 bases had no gene match. CDR1 is ENHRY and CDR2 is SYGVKD in the germline V gene. The CDR3 contains 14 residues. The CDR3 nucleotides are TGTGCCATCACAGTAGCGGGAGTGACCTACGAGCAGTACGTC. Translated, it gives CAITVAGVTYEQYV.

This clonotype came up a few times. The chain joins TRBV6-5 to TRBJ2-1; D is perhaps TRBD2 (5 bases). The V gene lost 2 bases and the J gene lost 6 bases, with 11 bases spanning the gap. CDR1 and CDR2 (germline): MNHEY, SVGAGI. The CDR3 is 14 amino acids. CDR3 nucleotides: TGTGCCAGCAGTTACCCGGGGTCGGGCAATGAGCAGTTCTTC. Amino acids: CASSYPGSGNEQFF.

The rearrangement links TRBV20-1 to TRBJ2-6, with 7 nucleotides matching TRBD1. The CDR3 runs 16 residues. CDR1 is DFQATT and CDR2 is SNEGSKA in the germline V gene (reference sequence). Trimming removed 4 bases from V and 0 bases from J; junction bases left unmatched: 6. DNA of the CDR3: TGCAGTGCTACCGGGACAGCAAGCTCTGGGGCCAACGTCCTGACTTTC. This gives the protein CSATGTASSGANVLTF.

The J gene is TRBJ1-1, the V gene TRBV6-2 or TRBV6-3; D call uncertain. The CDR3 extends over 14 amino acids. Trimming removed 2 bases at V and 5 bases at J, with 12 bases between. Per the germline V gene, CDR1 is MNHEY and CDR2 is SVGEGT. CDR3 DNA sequence: TGTGCCAGCAGTTACGGCCGTATAGTTACTGAAGCTTTCTTT. Its protein product is CASSYGRIVTEAFF.

At least ten counts were recorded for this clonotype. CDR3 residues: CASSESGLAGVSPNDKNIQYF. CDR3 DNA: TGCGCCAGCAGTGAGTCTGGACTAGCGGGAGTTTCCCCCAACGACAAAAACATTCAGTACTTC. The V call is TRBV10-1, the J call TRBJ2-4; TRBD2 aligns across 13 bases. The J segment lost 3 bases and the V segment lost 0 bases, leaving 14 bases of the junction unmatched. The CDR3 loop spans 21 amino acids. Germline V gene lookup returns CDR1 WNHNN and CDR2 SYGVQD (reference sequence).

This clonotype was found a few times. The DNA of the CDR3 is TGTGCCAGCAGTGAAGGGAACTACGGGAGTACCGGGGAGCTGTTTTTT. This gives the protein CASSEGNYGSTGELFF. V is TRBV6-1 and J is TRBJ2-2; TRBD2 is a possible D gene (6 bases). Germline lookup yields CDR1 MNHNS and CDR2 SASEGT. V was cut by 1 base and J by 5 bases, with 14 bases left in between. This CDR3 contains 16 residues.

This clonotype came up a few times. CDR3 nucleotides: TGTGCCAGCAGTTACCACCCGGGTCAGCCCCAGCATTTT. It yields the protein CASSYHPGQPQHF. V gene TRBV6-6 combines with J gene TRBJ1-5; D not certain. From germline, CDR1 is MNHNY and CDR2 SVGAGI (reference sequence). This CDR3 has 13 amino acids. V shed 2 bases and J shed 6 bases, with 8 bases lying between them.

There are a few counts of this clonotype. J is TRBJ2-1 and V is TRBV29-1; no firm D call. Germline V gene sequence: CDR1 SQVTM, CDR2 ANQGSEA. This CDR3 comprises 16 residues. V was shortened by 4 bases and J by 3 bases, with 19 bases between the two germline ends. In DNA, the CDR3 is TGCAGCGTTGCTCTACCCGGAACCAAAAACTACAATGAGCAGTTCTTC. Its translation: CSVALPGTKNYNEQFF.

The chain has TRBV11-2 and TRBJ2-1; TRBD1 agrees at 7 bases. The CDR3 has 17 amino acids. CDR1 is SGHAT, CDR2 FQNNGV, per germline. The ends lost 0 bases at V and 2 bases at J; junction bases unmatched: 7. The CDR3 sequence: CASSLDRGGRPYNEQFF. The CDR3 DNA reads TGTGCCAGCAGCTTAGATAGAGGGGGCCGCCCCTACAATGAGCAGTTCTTC.

This rearrangement joins TRBV5-1 to TRBJ2-4; D gene ambiguous. The CDR3 has 13 residues. Trimming cost V 5 bases and J 8 bases, with 14 bases left between them. CDR1 and CDR2 (germline): SGHRS, YFSETQ. For the CDR3, the DNA is TGCGCCAGCAGACCTACAATTGCGGACATTCAGTACTTC. It yields the protein CASRPTIADIQYF.

This chain connects TRBV28 to TRBJ2-7; the match to TRBD1 covers 8 bases. Germline CDR1 MDHEN, CDR2 SYDVKM. This CDR3 has 15 residues. J gave up 2 bases and V 6 bases, and 9 bases lay outside the gene matches. CDR3 protein: CASSPAGTGTYEQYV. The CDR3 DNA follows: TGTGCCAGCAGCCCGGCCGGGACAGGAACCTACGAGCAGTACGTC.